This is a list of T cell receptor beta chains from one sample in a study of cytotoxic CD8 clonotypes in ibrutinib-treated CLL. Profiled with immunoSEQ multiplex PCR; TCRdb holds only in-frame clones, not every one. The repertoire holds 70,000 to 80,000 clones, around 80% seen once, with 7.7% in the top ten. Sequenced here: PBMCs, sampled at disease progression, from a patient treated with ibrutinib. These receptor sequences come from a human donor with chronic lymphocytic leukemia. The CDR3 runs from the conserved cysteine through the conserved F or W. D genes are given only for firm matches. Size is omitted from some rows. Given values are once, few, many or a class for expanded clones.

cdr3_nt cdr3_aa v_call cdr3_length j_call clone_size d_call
TGTGCCAGCAGCGTAGGGGTGGGGGCCACAGATACGCAGTATTTT CASSVGVGATDTQYF TRBV9 15 TRBJ2-3 NA NA
TGCAGCGTTGCTGTGCGACAGGGTGGCCACGAGCAGTACTTC CSVAVRQGGHEQYF TRBV29-1 14 TRBJ2-7 NA TRBD1
TGCGCCAGCAGCTGGACAGGGGGAAGCACTGAAGCTTTCTTT CASSWTGGSTEAFF TRBV5-1 14 TRBJ1-1 few TRBD1
TGTGCCACCTCAGGCTCTGGAAACACCATATATTTT CATSGSGNTIYF TRBV6-5 12 TRBJ1-3 NA NA
TGCGCCAGCAGTGAGTCGTCAGGGGGCTCCTACAATGAGCAGTTCTTC CASSESSGGSYNEQFF TRBV10-1 16 TRBJ2-1 NA TRBD1
TGTGCCAGCATGTTGGGCAGCAATCAGCCCCAGCATTTT CASMLGSNQPQHF TRBV21-1 13 TRBJ1-5 NA NA
TGTGCCAGCAGCCCCGCCCGGGGGTATAATTCACCCCTCCACTTT CASSPARGYNSPLHF TRBV9 15 TRBJ1-6 few NA
TGTGCCAGCAGCTTGAGGATGATCCTTGAGCAGTTCTTC CASSLRMILEQFF TRBV7-2 13 TRBJ2-1 once NA
TGTGCCAGCAGTTACCGTCGAACCAGGGCTTACGAGCAGTACTTC CASSYRRTRAYEQYF TRBV6-5 15 TRBJ2-7 NA NA
TGCGCCAGCAGCCAAGGCTTTTTCCGGGGGGTTGGCAATGAGCAGTTCTTC CASSQGFFRGVGNEQFF TRBV4-1 17 TRBJ2-1 NA TRBD2
TGTGCCATCAGGGTAGCGGGGGGATACGAGCAGTACTTC CAIRVAGGYEQYF TRBV10-3 13 TRBJ2-7 NA TRBD2
TGTGCCAGCAGCTTGTCAGGGACTCTCAGCACCATATATTTT CASSLSGTLSTIYF TRBV5-6 14 TRBJ1-3 NA NA
TGCGCCAGCAACCATGGCGGAAGCGGGGTCTACGAGCAGTACTTC CASNHGGSGVYEQYF TRBV5-1 15 TRBJ2-7 NA TRBD2
TGTGCCACCCAGCCTGGTCAGATCTATGGCTACACCTTC CATQPGQIYGYTF TRBV28 13 TRBJ1-2 NA NA
TGTGCCAGCAGTGAGGGATACTACGAGCAGTACTTC CASSEGYYEQYF TRBV2 12 TRBJ2-7 NA NA
TGTGCCAGCAGTCCAACCGGGACAGCAAACTATAATTCACCCCTCCACTTT CASSPTGTANYNSPLHF TRBV7-8 17 TRBJ1-6 NA TRBD1
TGTGCCAGCTCATGGACAGTCCAAGAGACCCAGTACTTC CASSWTVQETQYF TRBV18 13 TRBJ2-5 NA NA
TGTGCCAGCAGCCTACTAGCGGGGGCGAAAGAGACCCAGTACTTC CASSLLAGAKETQYF TRBV27 15 TRBJ2-5 once TRBD2
TGTGCCTGGAGTAGAAGCAGACGCACAGATACGCAGTATTTT CAWSRSRRTDTQYF TRBV30 14 TRBJ2-3 NA NA
TGCGCCAGCCGACTAGCGGGGGGGCCTGGCGGGGAGCTGTTTTTT CASRLAGGPGGELFF TRBV5-1 15 TRBJ2-2 NA TRBD2
TGTGCCACCAGCAGTGTGTCAGGTCTCCAGCCCCAGCATTTT CATSSVSGLQPQHF TRBV15 14 TRBJ1-5 NA NA
TGTGCCAGCAGCTTGGCGGCGGATACGCAGTATTTT CASSLAADTQYF TRBV5-6 12 TRBJ2-3 NA NA
TGTGCCAGCAGCGATGGACCCACGGGCTCCTACGAGCAGTACTTC CASSDGPTGSYEQYF TRBV5-6 15 TRBJ2-7 NA NA
TGTGCCAGCAGTCCGGGGGGCAATGAGCAGTTCTTC CASSPGGNEQFF TRBV27 12 TRBJ2-1 NA TRBD2
TGCAGCGTTGCTGAGAGCGGGAGGGCCGGCAACGAGCAGTACTTC CSVAESGRAGNEQYF TRBV29-1 15 TRBJ2-7 NA TRBD2
TGTGCCTGGAGTGCCTTTCGACAGGGGAATGAAAAACTGTTTTTT CAWSAFRQGNEKLFF TRBV30 15 TRBJ1-4 NA TRBD1
TGTGCCACCCAACAGGGGAGCGGCAATGAGCAGTTCTTC CATQQGSGNEQFF TRBV6-6 13 TRBJ2-1 NA TRBD1
TGCGCCAGCAGCCAAGATCTCGAGGTAGGCTACGAGCAGTACTTC CASSQDLEVGYEQYF TRBV4-1 15 TRBJ2-7 NA NA
TGTGCCAGCAGCATTGACAGGGCCGAAGCTTTCTTT CASSIDRAEAFF TRBV5-6 12 TRBJ1-1 NA TRBD1